The sequence of this TCR beta chain was determined in a study of blood T cell repertoires in COVID-19. Overall study context: T cells, B-cell-depleted T cells, or PBMCs provided the cDNA or gDNA that served as material.

Profiled with immunoSEQ multiplex PCR; TCRdb holds only in-frame clones, not every one. The sample comprises 200,000 to 250,000 clones, 88% of which are singletons, and more than 1.4% rests with the top ten. This CDR3 has 17 amino acids. This TCR derives from a man younger than 35 with active or convalescent COVID-19. This rearrangement joins TRBV21-1 to TRBJ1-6; the table names TRBD1, a call not compared with the DNA. TRBV21-1 is reported as a pseudogene. Sequencing used peripheral blood. CDR3 region: CASSTWTGFSYNSPLHF. The CDR3 bases are TGTGCCAGCAGCACATGGACAGGGTTCTCCTATAATTCACCCCTCCACTTT.